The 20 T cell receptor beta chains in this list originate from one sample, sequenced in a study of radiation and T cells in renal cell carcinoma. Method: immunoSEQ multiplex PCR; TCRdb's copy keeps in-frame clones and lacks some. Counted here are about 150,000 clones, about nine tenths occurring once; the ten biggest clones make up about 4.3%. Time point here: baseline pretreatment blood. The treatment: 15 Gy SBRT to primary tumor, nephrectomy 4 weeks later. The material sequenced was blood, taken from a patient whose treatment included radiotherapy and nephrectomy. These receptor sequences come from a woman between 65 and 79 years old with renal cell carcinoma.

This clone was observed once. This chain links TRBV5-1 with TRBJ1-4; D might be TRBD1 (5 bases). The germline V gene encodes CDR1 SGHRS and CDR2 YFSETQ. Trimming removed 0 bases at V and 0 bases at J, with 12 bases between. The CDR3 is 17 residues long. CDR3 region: CASSLAGQGATNEKLFF. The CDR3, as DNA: TGCGCCAGCAGCTTGGCCGGGCAGGGAGCAACTAATGAAAAACTGTTTTTT.

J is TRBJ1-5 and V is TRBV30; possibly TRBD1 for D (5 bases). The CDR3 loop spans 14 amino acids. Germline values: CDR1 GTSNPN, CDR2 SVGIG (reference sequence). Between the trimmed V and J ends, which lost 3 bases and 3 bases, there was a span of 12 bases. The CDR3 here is CAWRTTGDNQPQHF. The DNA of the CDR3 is TGTGCCTGGAGAACAACAGGTGACAATCAGCCCCAGCATTTT.

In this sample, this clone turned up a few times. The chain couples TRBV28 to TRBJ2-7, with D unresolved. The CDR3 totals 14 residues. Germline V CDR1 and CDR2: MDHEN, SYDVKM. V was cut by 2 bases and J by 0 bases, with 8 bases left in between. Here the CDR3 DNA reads TGTGCCAGCAGTTTAACCGGCCTCTCCTACGAGCAGTACTTC. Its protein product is CASSLTGLSYEQYF.

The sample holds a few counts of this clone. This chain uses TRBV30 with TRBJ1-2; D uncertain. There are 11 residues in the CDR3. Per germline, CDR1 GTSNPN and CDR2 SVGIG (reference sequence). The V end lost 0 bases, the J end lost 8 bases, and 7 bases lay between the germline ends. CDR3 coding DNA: TGTGCCTGGAGTGTAGGGAGAGGCTACACCTTC. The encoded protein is CAWSVGRGYTF.

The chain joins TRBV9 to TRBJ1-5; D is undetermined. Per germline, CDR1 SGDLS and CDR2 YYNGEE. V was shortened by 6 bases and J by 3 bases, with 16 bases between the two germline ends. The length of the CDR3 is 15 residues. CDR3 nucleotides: TGTGCCAGCAAAGCGGGAAGTTCCTTCAATCAGCCCCAGCATTTT. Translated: CASKAGSSFNQPQHF.

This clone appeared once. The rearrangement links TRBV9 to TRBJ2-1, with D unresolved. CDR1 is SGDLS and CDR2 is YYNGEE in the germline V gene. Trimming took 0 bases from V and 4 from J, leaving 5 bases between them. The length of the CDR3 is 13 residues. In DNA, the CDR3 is TGTGCCAGCAGCGTAGCCAGTTACAATGAGCAGTTCTTC. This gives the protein CASSVASYNEQFF.

CDR3 sequence (DNA): TGTGCCAGCAGCTTAAATCTGGTCTATGAGCAGTTCTTC. It encodes CASSLNLVYEQFF. V usage is TRBV7-3 and J usage is TRBJ2-1; D gene unclear. CDR1 and CDR2 (germline): SGHTA, FQGTGA. The CDR3 is 13 amino acids. Trimming removed 1 base from V and 8 bases from J, with 9 bases in between.

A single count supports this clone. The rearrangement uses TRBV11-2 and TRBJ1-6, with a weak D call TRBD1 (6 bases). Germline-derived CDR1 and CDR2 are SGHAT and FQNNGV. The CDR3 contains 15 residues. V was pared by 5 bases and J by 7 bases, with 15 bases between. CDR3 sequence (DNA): TGTGCCAGCAGCCCCCTCGGACAGATAAATTCACCCCTCCACTTT. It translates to CASSPLGQINSPLHF. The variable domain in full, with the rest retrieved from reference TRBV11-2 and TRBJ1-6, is EAGVAQSPRYKIIEKRQSVAFWCNPISGHATLYWYQQILGQGPKLLIQFQNNGVVDDSQLPKDRFSAERLKGVDSTLKIQPAKLEDSAVYLCASSPLGQINSPLHFGNGTRLTVT.

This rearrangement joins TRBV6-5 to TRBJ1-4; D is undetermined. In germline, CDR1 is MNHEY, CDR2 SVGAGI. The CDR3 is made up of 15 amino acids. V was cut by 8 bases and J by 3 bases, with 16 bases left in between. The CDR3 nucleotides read TGTGCCAGCTCCAAGGCGGGAGAGGCTAATGAAAAACTGTTTTTT. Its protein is CASSKAGEANEKLFF.

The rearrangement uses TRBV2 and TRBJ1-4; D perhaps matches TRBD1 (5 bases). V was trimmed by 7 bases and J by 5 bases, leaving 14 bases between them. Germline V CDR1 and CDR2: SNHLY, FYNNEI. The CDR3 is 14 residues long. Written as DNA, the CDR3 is TGTGCCAGCAACTCACAAGGGGTGAATGAAAAACTGTTTTTT. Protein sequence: CASNSQGVNEKLFF.

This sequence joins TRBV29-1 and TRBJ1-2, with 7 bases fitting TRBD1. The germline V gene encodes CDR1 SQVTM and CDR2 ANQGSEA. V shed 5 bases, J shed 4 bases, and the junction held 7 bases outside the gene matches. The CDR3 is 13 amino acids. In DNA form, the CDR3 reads TGCAGCGTTAGGACAGGCCTTGGCTATGGCTACACCTTC. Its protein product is CSVRTGLGYGYTF.

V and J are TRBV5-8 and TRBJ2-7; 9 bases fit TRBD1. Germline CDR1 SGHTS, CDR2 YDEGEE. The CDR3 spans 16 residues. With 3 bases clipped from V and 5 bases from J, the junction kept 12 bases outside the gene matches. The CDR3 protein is CASSSPQPGQGNEQYF. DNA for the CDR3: TGTGCCAGCAGCTCCCCCCAACCGGGACAGGGAAACGAGCAGTACTTC. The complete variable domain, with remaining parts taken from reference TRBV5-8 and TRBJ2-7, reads EAGVTQSPTHLIKTRGQQATLRCSPISGHTSVYWYQQALGLGLQFLLWYDEGEERNRGNFPPRFSGRQFPNYSSELNVNALELEDSALYLCASSSPQPGQGNEQYFGPGTRLTVT.

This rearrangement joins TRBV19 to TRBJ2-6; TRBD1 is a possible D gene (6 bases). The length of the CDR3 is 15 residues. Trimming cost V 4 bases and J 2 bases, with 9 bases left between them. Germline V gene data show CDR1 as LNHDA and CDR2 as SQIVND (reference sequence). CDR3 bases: TGTGCCAGTAGTACACAGGGAACTGGGGCCAACGTCCTGACTTTC. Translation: CASSTQGTGANVLTF.

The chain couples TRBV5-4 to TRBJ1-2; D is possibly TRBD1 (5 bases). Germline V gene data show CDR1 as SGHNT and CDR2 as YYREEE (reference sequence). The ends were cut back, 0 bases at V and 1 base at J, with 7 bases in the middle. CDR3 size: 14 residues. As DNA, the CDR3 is TGTGCCAGCAGCTTGGTTGGGGGTAACTATGGCTACACCTTC. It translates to CASSLVGGNYGYTF.

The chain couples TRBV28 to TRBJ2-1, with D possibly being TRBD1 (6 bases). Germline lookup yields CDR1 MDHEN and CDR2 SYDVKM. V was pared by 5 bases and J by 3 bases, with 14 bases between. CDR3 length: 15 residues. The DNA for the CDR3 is TGTGCCAGCAGTCTAGATTCAGGGGTCTACAATGAGCAGTTCTTC. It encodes CASSLDSGVYNEQFF.

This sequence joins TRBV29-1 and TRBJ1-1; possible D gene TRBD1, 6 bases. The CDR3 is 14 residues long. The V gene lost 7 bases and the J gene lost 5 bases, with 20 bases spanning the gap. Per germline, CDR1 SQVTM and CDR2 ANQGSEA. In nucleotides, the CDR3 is TGCAGCGCCGATACCACAGGGATGGGGACTGAAGCTTTCTTT. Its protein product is CSADTTGMGTEAFF.

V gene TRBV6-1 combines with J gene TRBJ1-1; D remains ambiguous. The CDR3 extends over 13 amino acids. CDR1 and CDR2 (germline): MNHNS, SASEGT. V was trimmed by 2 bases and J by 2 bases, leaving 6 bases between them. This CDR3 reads CASSESLNTEAFF. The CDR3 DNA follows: TGTGCCAGCAGTGAAAGCCTCAACACTGAAGCTTTCTTT.

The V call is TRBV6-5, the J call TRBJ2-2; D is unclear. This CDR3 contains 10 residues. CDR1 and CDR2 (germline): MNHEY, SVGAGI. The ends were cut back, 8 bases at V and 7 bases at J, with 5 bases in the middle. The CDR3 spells CASGRGELFF. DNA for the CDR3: TGTGCCAGCGGACGCGGGGAGCTGTTTTTT.

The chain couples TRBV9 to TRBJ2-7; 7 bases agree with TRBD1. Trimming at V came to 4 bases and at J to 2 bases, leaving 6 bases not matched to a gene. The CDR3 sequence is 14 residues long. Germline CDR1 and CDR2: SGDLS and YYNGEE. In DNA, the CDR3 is TGTGCCAGCAGCTTTCGGACAGGCCCCTACGAGCAGTACTTC. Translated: CASSFRTGPYEQYF.

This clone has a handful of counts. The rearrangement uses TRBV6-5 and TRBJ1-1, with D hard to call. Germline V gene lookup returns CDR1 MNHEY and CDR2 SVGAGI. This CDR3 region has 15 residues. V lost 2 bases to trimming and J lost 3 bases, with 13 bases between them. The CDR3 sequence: CASSYGQGVYTEAFF. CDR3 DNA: TGTGCCAGCAGTTACGGTCAAGGAGTATACACTGAAGCTTTCTTT.